Given below is one T cell receptor (beta chain) in context. The entry originates in a study of blood T cell repertoires in COVID-19. Study-wide background: Samples of COVID-19 (acute and convalescent) were obtained from the United States, Italy and Spain. From T cells, B-cell-depleted T cells, or PBMCs came the material, which was cDNA or gDNA.

Followed longitudinally, the Seattle patients had been enrolled during active infection. Per the study methods: For nucleated cells, counts were estimated from reference gene primer amplification. Method: immunoSEQ multiplex PCR; TCRdb's copy keeps in-frame clones and lacks some. For V, J and clone size, that table is used; D and trimming come from the DNA. The table includes fewer than 350,000 clones, 80% to 95% detected once. This CDR3 contains 15 residues. The germline V gene has CDR1 SGHRS and CDR2 YFSETQ. V dropped 4 bases and J dropped 2 bases, with 16 bases sitting between them. V usage is TRBV5-1 and J usage is TRBJ2-7; the D gene is possibly TRBD1 (7 bases). Input material: peripheral blood. This sequence was found in a woman between 25 and 40 years old with COVID-19, enrolled during active disease. As DNA, the CDR3 is TGCGCCAGCAGCCGCGGGGACAGACCTGCCTACGAGCAGTACTTC. Its translation is CASSRGDRPAYEQYF. The variable domain in full, completed from reference TRBV5-1 and TRBJ2-7, reads KAGVTQTPRYLIKTRGQQVTLSCSPISGHRSVSWYQQTPGQGLQFLFEYFSETQRNKGNFPGRFSGRQFSNSRSEMNVSTLELGDSALYLCASSRGDRPAYEQYFGPGTRLTVT.